Below, 5 T cell receptor beta chains from the same sample are listed, as sequenced in a study of T cells in Graves' hyperthyroidism and ophthalmopathy. RNA transcripts yielded amplified TCR beta CDR3 regions. The TCR CDR3 was amplified in a first-round RT-PCR using the HTBI primer set. TCRdb analysed the multiplex PCR reads with MiXCR anew, one entry per CDR3 protein. The sample has around 520,000 distinct CDR3 sequences; roughly a quarter are singletons. Sequencing used blood. The receptors derive from a woman aged 25-40 years with Graves' ophthalmopathy.

The chain recombines TRBV18 with TRBJ1-1; D is undetermined. This CDR3 has 14 residues. Trimming left V 3 bases short and J 1 base short, with 9 bases between. The germline V gene encodes CDR1 KGHSH and CDR2 LQKENI. DNA of the CDR3: TGTGCCAGCTCACCGGCACAGCAGAACACTGAAGCTTTCTTT. Its translation is CASSPAQQNTEAFF.

The sample holds many counts of this clonotype. V is TRBV12-3 or TRBV12-4 and J is TRBJ2-5; TRBD1 agrees at 7 bases. J lost 5 bases, V lost 6 bases, and 12 bases had no gene match. This CDR3 contains 15 residues. CDR3 loop: CASRTGTAFGETQYF. CDR3 sequence (DNA): TGTGCCAGCAGGACCGGGACAGCCTTCGGGGAGACCCAGTACTTC.

V is TRBV7-3 and J is TRBJ1-1, with a weak D call TRBD1 (5 bases). Germline V CDR1 and CDR2: SGHTA, FQGTGA. The CDR3 is 15 amino acids. Trimming took 5 bases from V and 1 from J, leaving 14 bases between them. CDR3 DNA: TGTGCCAGCAGCGCAACCGGGACGGAGAACACTGAAGCTTTCTTT. It is translated as CASSATGTENTEAFF.

The chain employs TRBV29-1 and TRBJ2-5; D may be TRBD1 or TRBD2 (5 bases each). Between the trimmed V and J ends, which lost 6 bases and 1 base, there was a span of 12 bases. From germline, CDR1 is SQVTM and CDR2 ANQGSEA. This CDR3 has 13 amino acids. The CDR3: CSVGPSFQETQYF. CDR3 sequence (DNA): TGCAGCGTGGGACCGAGTTTCCAAGAGACCCAGTACTTC.

This clonotype was seen ten or more times. The V and J genes are TRBV6-2 or TRBV6-3 and TRBJ2-5; 8 nucleotides align to TRBD2. V trimming: 2 bases; J trimming: 4 bases; junction bases outside the gene matches: 21. Germline assignment: CDR1 MNHEY and CDR2 SVGEGT. This CDR3 is 20 amino acids long. The CDR3 sequence is CASSYPRLSFERGSRETQYF. The CDR3 coding sequence is TGTGCCAGCAGTTACCCCCGTTTGTCTTTTGAGCGGGGGAGTCGAGAGACCCAGTACTTC.